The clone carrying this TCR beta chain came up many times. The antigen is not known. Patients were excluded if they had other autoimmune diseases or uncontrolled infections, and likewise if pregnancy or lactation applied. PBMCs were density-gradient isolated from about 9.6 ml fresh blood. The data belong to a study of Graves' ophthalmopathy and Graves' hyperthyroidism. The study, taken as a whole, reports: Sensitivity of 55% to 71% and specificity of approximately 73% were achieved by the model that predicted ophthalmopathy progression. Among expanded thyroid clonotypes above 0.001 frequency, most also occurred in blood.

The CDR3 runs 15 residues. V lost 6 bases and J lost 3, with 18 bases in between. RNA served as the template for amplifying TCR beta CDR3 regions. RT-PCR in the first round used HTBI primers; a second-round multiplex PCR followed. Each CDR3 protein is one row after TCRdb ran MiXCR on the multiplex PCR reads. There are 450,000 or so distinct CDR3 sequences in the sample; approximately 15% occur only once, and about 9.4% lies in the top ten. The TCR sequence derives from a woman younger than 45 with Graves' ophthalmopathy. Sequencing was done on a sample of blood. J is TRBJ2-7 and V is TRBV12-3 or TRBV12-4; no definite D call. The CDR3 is CASSPGPGDFYEQYF. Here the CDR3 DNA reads TGTGCCAGCAGCCCCGGACCTGGGGATTTCTACGAGCAGTACTTC.